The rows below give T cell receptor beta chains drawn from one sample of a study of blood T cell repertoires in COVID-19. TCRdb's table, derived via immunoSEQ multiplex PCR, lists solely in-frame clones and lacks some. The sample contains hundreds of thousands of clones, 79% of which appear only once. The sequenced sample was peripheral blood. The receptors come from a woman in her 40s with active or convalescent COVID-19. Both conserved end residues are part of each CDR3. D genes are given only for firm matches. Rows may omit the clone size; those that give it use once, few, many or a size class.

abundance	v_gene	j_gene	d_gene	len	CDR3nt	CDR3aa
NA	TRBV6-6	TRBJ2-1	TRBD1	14	TGTGCCAGCAGTCCGGGACAGTTCTACAATGAGCAGTTCTTC	CASSPGQFYNEQFF
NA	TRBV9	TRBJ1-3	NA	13	TGTGCCAGCAGTAGCAGGGAAGTAAACACCATATATTTT	CASSSREVNTIYF
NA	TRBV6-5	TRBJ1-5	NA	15	TGTGCCAGCAACTGGCAGACTTCCGCTAATCAGCCCCAGCATTTT	CASNWQTSANQPQHF
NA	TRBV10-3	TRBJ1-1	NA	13	TGTGCCATCAGTGAGCGGGGTGACACTGAAGCTTTCTTT	CAISERGDTEAFF
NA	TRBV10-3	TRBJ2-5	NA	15	TGTGCCATCAGTGAGTCGTACCAGGGAAAAGAGACCCAGTACTTC	CAISESYQGKETQYF
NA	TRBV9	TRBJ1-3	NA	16	TGTGCCAGCAGCGTAGTGGGAGGGCTCTCTGGAAACACCATATATTTT	CASSVVGGLSGNTIYF
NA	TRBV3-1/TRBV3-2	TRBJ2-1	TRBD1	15	TGTGCCAGCACAACCCCGGGACAGGGCTACAATGAGCAGTTCTTC	CASTTPGQGYNEQFF
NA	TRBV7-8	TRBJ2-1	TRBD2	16	TGTGCCAGCAGCTTAGGTGGACTAGCGGGGGACCATGAGCAGTTCTTC	CASSLGGLAGDHEQFF
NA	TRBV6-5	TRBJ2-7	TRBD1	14	TGTGCCAGCTCCCCGGGACAGGGACGAGGGGAGCAGTACTTC	CASSPGQGRGEQYF
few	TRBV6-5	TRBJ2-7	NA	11	TGTGCCAGCAGTCCCGGTCGGGAGCAGTACTTC	CASSPGREQYF
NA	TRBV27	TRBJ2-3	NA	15	TGTGCCAGCAGTCCGGTGGGGGCTAGCACAGATACGCAGTATTTT	CASSPVGASTDTQYF
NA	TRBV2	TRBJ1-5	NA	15	TGTGCCAGCAGCCGAGGTGCCTGGGACTATCAGCCCCAGCATTTT	CASSRGAWDYQPQHF
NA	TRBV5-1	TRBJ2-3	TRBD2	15	TGCGCCAGCAGGCGGGGACTAGCGGGGGGAGATACGCAGTATTTT	CASRRGLAGGDTQYF
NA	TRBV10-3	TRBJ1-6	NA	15	TGTGCCATCAGTGATTTCACGGGGTCAAATTCACCCCTCCACTTT	CAISDFTGSNSPLHF
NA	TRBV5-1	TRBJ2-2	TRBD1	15	TGCGCCAGCAGCGCCGGGACAGAGAACACCGGGGAGCTGTTTTTT	CASSAGTENTGELFF
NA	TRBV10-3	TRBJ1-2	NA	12	TGTGCCATCAGTGGCGATAACTATGGCTACACCTTC	CAISGDNYGYTF
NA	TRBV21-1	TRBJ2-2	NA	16	TGTGCCAGCTGGACAGGGGGCGTTATTGGAACCGGGGAGCTGTTTTTT	CASWTGGVIGTGELFF
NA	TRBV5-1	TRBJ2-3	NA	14	TGCGCCAGCTATAACACCGGGGGCACAGATACGCAGTATTTT	CASYNTGGTDTQYF
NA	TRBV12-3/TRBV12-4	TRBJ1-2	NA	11	TGTGCCAGCGGCAGGGGCTACGGCTACACCTTC	CASGRGYGYTF
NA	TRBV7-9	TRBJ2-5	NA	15	TGTGCCAGCAGCTTAGATCTTGGGGCCCAAGAGACCCAGTACTTC	CASSLDLGAQETQYF
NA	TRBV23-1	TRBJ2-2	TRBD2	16	TGCGCCAGCAGTACTGGGACTAGCGGGGGTACCGGGGAGCTGTTTTTT	CASSTGTSGGTGELFF
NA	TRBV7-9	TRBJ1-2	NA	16	TGTGCCAGCAGCTTAGTTCGGGGGGACGTTAACTATGGCTACACCTTC	CASSLVRGDVNYGYTF
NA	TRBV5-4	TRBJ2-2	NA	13	TGTGCCAGCAGCTCACTGATACCCGGGGAGCTGTTTTTT	CASSSLIPGELFF
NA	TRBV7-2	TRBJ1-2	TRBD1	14	TGTGCCAGCAGCCCCTATCGGGACAGGGATGGCTACACCTTC	CASSPYRDRDGYTF
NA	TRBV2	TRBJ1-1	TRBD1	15	TGTGCCAGCAGGCTGACAGGGGGGGGGAACACTGAAGCTTTCTTT	CASRLTGGGNTEAFF
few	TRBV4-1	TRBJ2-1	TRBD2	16	TGCGCCAGCAGCCTGGGTCGGGGCGGGGGTCACAATGAGCAGTTCTTC	CASSLGRGGGHNEQFF
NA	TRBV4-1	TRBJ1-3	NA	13	TGCGCCAGCAGCCCGACAAGATGGAACACCATATATTTT	CASSPTRWNTIYF
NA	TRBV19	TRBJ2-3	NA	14	TGTGCCAGTAGTAAAAGGACAGTCACAGATACGCAGTATTTT	CASSKRTVTDTQYF
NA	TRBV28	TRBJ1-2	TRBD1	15	TGTGCCAGCAGTTTCCCCACAGGGGCATCCTATGGCTACACCTTC	CASSFPTGASYGYTF
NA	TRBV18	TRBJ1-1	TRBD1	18	TGTGCCAGCTCACCGCGGACAGGGGGGATTTGGGTAAATACTGAAGCTTTCTTT	CASSPRTGGIWVNTEAFF
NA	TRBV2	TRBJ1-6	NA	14	TGTGCCAGCAGTGAGACGGGGGGGGATTCACCCCTCCACTTT	CASSETGGDSPLHF
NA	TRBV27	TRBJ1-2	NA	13	TGTGCCAGCAGTTTACAGGGTCCCTATGGCTACACCTTC	CASSLQGPYGYTF
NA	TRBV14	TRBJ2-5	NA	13	TGTGCCAGCAGCCAGCGGGCCCAAGAGACCCAGTACTTC	CASSQRAQETQYF
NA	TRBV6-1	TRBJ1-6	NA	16	TGTGCCAGCAGTGTTCTCAGGGCCGACACGAATTCACCCCTCCACTTT	CASSVLRADTNSPLHF
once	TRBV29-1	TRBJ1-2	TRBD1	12	TGCAGCGTGGTGGACAGGGGGCGCGGCTACACCTTC	CSVVDRGRGYTF
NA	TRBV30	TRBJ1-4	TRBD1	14	TGTGCCTGGAGTCCCCCGGGACAGGGGGGAAAACTGTTTTTT	CAWSPPGQGGKLFF
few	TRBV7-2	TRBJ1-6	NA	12	TGTGCCAGCAGTTACAGGAATTCACCCCTCCACTTT	CASSYRNSPLHF
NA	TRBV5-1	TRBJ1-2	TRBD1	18	TGCGCCAGCAGCAAAAATGTCCGCAACGACAGGGGCCACTATGGCTACACCTTC	CASSKNVRNDRGHYGYTF
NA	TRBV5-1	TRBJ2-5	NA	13	TGCGCCAGCAGCTTGGAGGGGTTCGAGACCCAGTACTTC	CASSLEGFETQYF
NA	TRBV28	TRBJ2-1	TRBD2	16	TGTGCCAGCAGTCTAACGAAACTAGCGGGGGGATTAGAGCAGTTCTTC	CASSLTKLAGGLEQFF
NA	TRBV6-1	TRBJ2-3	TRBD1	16	TGTGCCAGCAGTGATTGGGACAGGGGGCGAGGAGATACGCAGTATTTT	CASSDWDRGRGDTQYF
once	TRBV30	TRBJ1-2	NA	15	TGTGCCTGGAGTGTAATATCTTCCGGGTCGGGTGGCTACACCTTC	CAWSVISSGSGGYTF
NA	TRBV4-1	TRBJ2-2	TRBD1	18	TGCGCCAGCAGCCAGAGCGTCGGACAGGGTTTTTCCACCGGGGAGCTGTTTTTT	CASSQSVGQGFSTGELFF
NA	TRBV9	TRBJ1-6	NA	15	TGTGCCAGCAGCGACAGAGGGGGGGGAAATTCACCCCTCCACTTT	CASSDRGGGNSPLHF
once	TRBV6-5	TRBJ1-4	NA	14	TGTGCCAGCAGGTCAGCGACAACTAATGAAAAACTGTTTTTT	CASRSATTNEKLFF
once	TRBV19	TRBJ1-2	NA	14	TGTGCCAGTAGAAGAGCGCAGGGAACCTATGGCTACACCTTC	CASRRAQGTYGYTF
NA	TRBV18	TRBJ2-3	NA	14	TGTGCCAGCTCACCTCAGGGAGGTGCAGATACGCAGTATTTT	CASSPQGGADTQYF
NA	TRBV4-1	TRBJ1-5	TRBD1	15	TGCGCCAGCAGCCAAGGGACAGGCGGGAATCAGCCCCAGCATTTT	CASSQGTGGNQPQHF
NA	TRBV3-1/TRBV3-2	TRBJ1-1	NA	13	TGTGCCAGCAGCCCGAGGACAGAGGGCGAAGCTTTCTTT	CASSPRTEGEAFF
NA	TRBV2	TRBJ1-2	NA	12	TGTGCCAGCAGCGCGACAAACTATGGCTACACCTTC	CASSATNYGYTF
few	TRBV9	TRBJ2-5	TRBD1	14	TGTGCCAGCAGCGCCCGGGACAGACAAGAGACCCAGTACTTC	CASSARDRQETQYF
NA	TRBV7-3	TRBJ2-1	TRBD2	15	TGTGCCAGCAGCGTTTGGACTAGCGGAGAGAATGAGCAGTTCTTC	CASSVWTSGENEQFF
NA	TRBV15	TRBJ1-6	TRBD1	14	TGTGCCACCAGCGGGGGGACAGGTAATTCACCCCTCCACTTT	CATSGGTGNSPLHF
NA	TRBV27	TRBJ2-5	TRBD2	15	TGTGCCAGCAGTACCCGACTAGCCGACCAAGAGACCCAGTACTTC	CASSTRLADQETQYF
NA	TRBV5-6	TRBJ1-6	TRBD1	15	TGTGCCAGCAGCTTGCAGGACAGGGTCGATTCACCCCTCCACTTT	CASSLQDRVDSPLHF
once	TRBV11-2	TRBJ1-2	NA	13	TGTGCCAGCAGGAGTCCGGGATCGGGGGGCTACACCTTC	CASRSPGSGGYTF
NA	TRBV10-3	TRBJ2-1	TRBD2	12	TGTGCCATAGCGGGGGGAATCGATGAGCAGTTCTTC	CAIAGGIDEQFF